This TCR beta chain was recorded in a study of cytomegalovirus exposure and HLA in healthy donors. Findings of the study overall: The study found most TCR sequences rare, yet found some public TCRs in many donors. A few of the chains that were CMV-associated were confirmed in vitro to be specific for CMV antigens. An ancestry cluster, one associated with Asian ancestry, reportedly showed fewer N-insertions than the 666-donor mean in a later analysis. A few V segments could not be told apart, such as TRBV6-2 and TRBV6-3, and were left out.

A multiplex PCR was run with 60 Vbeta primers and 13 Jbeta primers. Repertoires were generated with immunoSEQ multiplex PCR, while TCRdb's copy carries only in-frame clones and drops some. The sample includes 50,000 to 75,000 clones, over 60% of them seen just once. The V end lost 6 bases, the J end lost 4 bases, and 9 bases lay between the germline ends. The CDR3 extends over 12 amino acids. The V gene's germline CDR1 is SNHLY and CDR2 FYNNEI. This clone has just a few counts. Antigen unknown. Sequencing was carried out using PBMCs. J is TRBJ1-1 and V is TRBV2; D gene uncertain. The sequence derives from a man under 40 in good health and CMV-seropositive. The CDR3 region has the DNA TGTGCCAGCAGCGAATCGGTCACTGAAGCTTTCTTT. Protein sequence: CASSESVTEAFF.